This is a list of T cell receptor beta chains from one sample in a study of blood T cell repertoires in COVID-19. Clones were read by immunoSEQ multiplex PCR, and TCRdb kept only the in-frame ones, dropping some. The sample holds around 210,000 clones, around 82% seen once. Sequenced sample: peripheral blood. Receptor source: a woman aged 70-85 years with acute or convalescent COVID-19. Each CDR3 is given with its conserved first and last residue. D genes are given only for firm matches. A row's size may be missing; if present it is once, few, many or a size class.

J	V	size	length	D	DNA	CDR3
TRBJ1-5	TRBV10-3	.	15	.	TGTGCCATCAGTGAGACAATTTATAGCAATCAGCCCCAGCATTTT	CAISETIYSNQPQHF
TRBJ2-7	TRBV10-3	.	14	.	TGTGCCACTCAGACAGACAGCAACTCCTACGAGCAGTACTTC	CATQTDSNSYEQYF
TRBJ2-5	TRBV2	few	12	.	TGTGCCAGCAGTGAACCCCCGACTACCCAGTACTTC	CASSEPPTTQYF
TRBJ1-2	TRBV5-6	.	16	TRBD1	TGTGCCAGCAGCTTGGCCGGAGGGGGCGTTAACTATGGCTACACCTTC	CASSLAGGGVNYGYTF
TRBJ1-4	TRBV28	.	13	.	TGTGCCAGCAGTTTGAGGACTGATGAAAAACTGTTTTTT	CASSLRTDEKLFF
TRBJ1-4	TRBV5-6	.	13	.	TGTGCCAGCAGCTTACGAGAGGCTGAAAAACTGTTTTTT	CASSLREAEKLFF
TRBJ2-3	TRBV19	few	16	TRBD2	TGTGCCAGTAAACCGGGACTAGCGGGGGTCACAGATACGCAGTATTTT	CASKPGLAGVTDTQYF
TRBJ2-3	TRBV5-6	.	16	TRBD1	TGTGCCAGCAGCTATAGAACAGGGGGATACACAGATACGCAGTATTTT	CASSYRTGGYTDTQYF
TRBJ1-2	TRBV3-1/TRBV3-2	few	16	TRBD1	TGTGCCAGCAGCCAAGATTTGGGACAGGGTGACTATGGCTACACCTTC	CASSQDLGQGDYGYTF
TRBJ2-5	TRBV28	.	15	TRBD2	TGTGCCAGCAGTTCCAATCTAGCGGGAGAGGAGACCCAGTACTTC	CASSSNLAGEETQYF
TRBJ2-7	TRBV7-9	.	15	TRBD1	TGTGCCAGCACCCCCCTGGACAGGTACCCCTACGAGCAGTACTTC	CASTPLDRYPYEQYF
TRBJ1-1	TRBV5-1	once	13	.	TGCGCCAGCAGCTTGGACATGAACACTGAAGCTTTCTTT	CASSLDMNTEAFF
TRBJ1-2	TRBV19	.	14	.	TGTGCCAGTAGTATTTTTTCCGGACAGAATGGCTACACCTTC	CASSIFSGQNGYTF
TRBJ1-6	TRBV18	few	17	.	TGTGCCAGCTCACGGGCTCCAAGGGGCTCCTATAATTCACCCCTCCACTTT	CASSRAPRGSYNSPLHF